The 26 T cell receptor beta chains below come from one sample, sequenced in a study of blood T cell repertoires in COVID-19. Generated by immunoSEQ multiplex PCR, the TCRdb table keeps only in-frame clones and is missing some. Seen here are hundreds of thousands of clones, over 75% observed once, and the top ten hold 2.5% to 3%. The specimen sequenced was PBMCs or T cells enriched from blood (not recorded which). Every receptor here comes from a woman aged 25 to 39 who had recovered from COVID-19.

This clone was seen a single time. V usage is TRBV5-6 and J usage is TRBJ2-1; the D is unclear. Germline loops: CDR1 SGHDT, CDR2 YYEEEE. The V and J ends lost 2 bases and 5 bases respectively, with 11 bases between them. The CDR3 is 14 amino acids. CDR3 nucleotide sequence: TGTGCCAGCAGCTTTGGTCAACAGAACAATGAGCAGTTCTTC. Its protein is CASSFGQQNNEQFF. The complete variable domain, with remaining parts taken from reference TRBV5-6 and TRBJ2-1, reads DAGVTQSPTHLIKTRGQQVTLRCSPKSGHDTVSWYQQALGQGPQFIFQYYEEEERQRGNFPDRFSGHQFPNYSSELNVNALLLGDSALYLCASSFGQQNNEQFFGPGTRLTVL.

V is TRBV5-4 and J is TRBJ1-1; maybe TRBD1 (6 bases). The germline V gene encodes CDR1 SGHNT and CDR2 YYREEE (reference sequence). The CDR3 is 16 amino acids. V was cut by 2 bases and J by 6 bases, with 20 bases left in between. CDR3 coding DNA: TGTGCCAGCAGCTTTCTGGGAAGAGGGGACACCTCTGAAGCTTTCTTT. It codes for CASSFLGRGDTSEAFF.

CDR3 sequence (DNA): TGTGCCAGCAGCCCGGGGGGTGGGAATCAGCCCCAGCATTTT. Amino acid sequence: CASSPGGGNQPQHF. The genes are TRBV7-2 and TRBJ1-5; tentative D call: TRBD1 (5 bases). CDR1 is SGHTA, CDR2 FQGNSA, per germline. The CDR3 is 14 residues long. Between the trimmed V and J ends, which lost 5 bases and 4 bases, there was a span of 12 bases.

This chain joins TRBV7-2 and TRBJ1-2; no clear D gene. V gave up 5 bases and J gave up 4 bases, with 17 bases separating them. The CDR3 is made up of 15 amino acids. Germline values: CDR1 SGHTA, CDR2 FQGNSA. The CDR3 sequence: CASSADGVQIYGYTF. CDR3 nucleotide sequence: TGTGCCAGCAGCGCAGACGGGGTCCAAATCTATGGCTACACCTTC.

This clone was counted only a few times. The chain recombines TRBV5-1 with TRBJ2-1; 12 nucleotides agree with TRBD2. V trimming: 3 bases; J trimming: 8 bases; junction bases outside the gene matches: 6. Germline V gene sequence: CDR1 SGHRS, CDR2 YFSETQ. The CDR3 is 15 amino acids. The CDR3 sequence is CASSWTSGDGYEQFF. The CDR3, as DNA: TGCGCCAGCAGCTGGACTAGCGGGGACGGGTATGAGCAGTTCTTC.

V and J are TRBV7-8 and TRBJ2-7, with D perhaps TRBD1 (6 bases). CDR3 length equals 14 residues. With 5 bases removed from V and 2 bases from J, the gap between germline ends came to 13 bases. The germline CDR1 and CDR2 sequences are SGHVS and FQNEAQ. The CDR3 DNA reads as TGTGCCAGCAGCATCGGGACACTTACCTACGAGCAGTACTTC. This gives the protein CASSIGTLTYEQYF. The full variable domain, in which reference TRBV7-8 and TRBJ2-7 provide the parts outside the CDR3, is GAGVSQSPRYKVAKRGQDVALRCDPISGHVSLFWYQQALGQGPEFLTYFQNEAQLDKSGLPSDRFFAERPEGSVSTLKIQRTQQEDSAVYLCASSIGTLTYEQYFGPGTRLTVT.

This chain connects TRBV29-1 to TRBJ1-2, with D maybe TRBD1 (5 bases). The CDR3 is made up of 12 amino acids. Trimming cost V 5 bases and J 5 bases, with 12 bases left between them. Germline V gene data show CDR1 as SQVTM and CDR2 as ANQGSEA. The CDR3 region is CSVNLGQYGYTF. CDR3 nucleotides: TGCAGCGTTAACCTGGGGCAGTATGGCTACACCTTC.

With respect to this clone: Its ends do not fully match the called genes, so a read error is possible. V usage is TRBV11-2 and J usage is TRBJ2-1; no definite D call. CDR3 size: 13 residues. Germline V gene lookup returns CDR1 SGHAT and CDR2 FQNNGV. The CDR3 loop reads CASSFESYDEQFF. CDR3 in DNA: TGTGCCAGCAGCTTTGAGTCCTACGATGAGCAGTTCTTC.

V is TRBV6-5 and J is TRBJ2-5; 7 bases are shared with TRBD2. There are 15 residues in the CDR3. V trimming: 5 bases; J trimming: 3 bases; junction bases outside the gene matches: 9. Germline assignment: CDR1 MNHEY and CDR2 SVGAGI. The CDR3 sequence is CASSPLGGSEETQYF. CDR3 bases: TGTGCCAGCAGTCCCCTAGGCGGGAGCGAAGAGACCCAGTACTTC.

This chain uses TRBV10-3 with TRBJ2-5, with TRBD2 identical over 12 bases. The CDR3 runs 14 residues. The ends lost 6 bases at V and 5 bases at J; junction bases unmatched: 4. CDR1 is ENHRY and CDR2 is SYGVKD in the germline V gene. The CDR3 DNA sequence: TGTGCCATCAGCGAGACTAGCGGGAGTGAGACCCAGTACTTC. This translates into CAISETSGSETQYF.

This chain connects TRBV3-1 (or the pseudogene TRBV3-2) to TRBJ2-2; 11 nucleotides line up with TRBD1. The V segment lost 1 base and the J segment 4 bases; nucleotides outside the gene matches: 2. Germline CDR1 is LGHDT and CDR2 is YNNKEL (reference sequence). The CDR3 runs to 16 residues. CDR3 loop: CASSQAGTGGTGELFF. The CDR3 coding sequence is TGTGCCAGCAGCCAAGCCGGGACAGGGGGCACCGGGGAGCTGTTTTTT.

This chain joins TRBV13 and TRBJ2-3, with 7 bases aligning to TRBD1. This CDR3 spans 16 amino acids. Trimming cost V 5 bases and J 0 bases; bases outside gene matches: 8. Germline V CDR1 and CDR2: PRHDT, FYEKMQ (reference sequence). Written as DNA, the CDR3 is TGTGCCAGCAGCCCTTCGACAGGGTCTAGCACAGATACGCAGTATTTT. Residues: CASSPSTGSSTDTQYF.

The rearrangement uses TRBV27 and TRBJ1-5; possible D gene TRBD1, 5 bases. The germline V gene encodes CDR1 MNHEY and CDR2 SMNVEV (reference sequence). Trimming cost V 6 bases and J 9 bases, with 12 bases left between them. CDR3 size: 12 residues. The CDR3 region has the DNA TGTGCCAGCAGCACAGGTTACTGGCCCCAGCATTTT. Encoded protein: CASSTGYWPQHF.

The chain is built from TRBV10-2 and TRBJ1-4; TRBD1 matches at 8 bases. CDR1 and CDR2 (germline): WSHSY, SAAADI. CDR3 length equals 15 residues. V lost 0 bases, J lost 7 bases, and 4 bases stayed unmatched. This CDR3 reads CASSESDRDGEKLFF. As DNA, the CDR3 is TGCGCCAGCAGTGAGTCGGACAGGGACGGTGAAAAACTGTTTTTT.

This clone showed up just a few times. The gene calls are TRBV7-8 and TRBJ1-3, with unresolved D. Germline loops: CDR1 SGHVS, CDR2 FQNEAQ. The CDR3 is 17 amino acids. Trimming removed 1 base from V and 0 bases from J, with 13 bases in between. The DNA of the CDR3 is TGTGCCAGCAGCTTAGAGCGGCCGAGTTTCTCTGGAAACACCATATATTTT. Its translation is CASSLERPSFSGNTIYF.

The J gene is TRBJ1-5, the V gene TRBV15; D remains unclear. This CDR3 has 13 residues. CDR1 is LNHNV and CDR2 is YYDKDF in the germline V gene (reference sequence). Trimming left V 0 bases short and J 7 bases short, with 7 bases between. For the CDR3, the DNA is TGTGCCACCAGCAGAGATCGTCCCCAGCCCCAGCATTTT. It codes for CATSRDRPQPQHF. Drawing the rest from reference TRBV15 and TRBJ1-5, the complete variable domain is DAMVIQNPRYQVTQFGKPVTLSCSQTLNHNVMYWYQQKSSQAPKLLFHYYDKDFNNEADTPDNFQSRRPNTSFCFLDIRSPGLGDTAMYLCATSRDRPQPQHFGDGTRLSIL.

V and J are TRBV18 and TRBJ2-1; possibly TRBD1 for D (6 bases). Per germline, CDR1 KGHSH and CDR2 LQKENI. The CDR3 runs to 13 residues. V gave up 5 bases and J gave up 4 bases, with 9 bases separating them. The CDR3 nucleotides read TGTGCCAGCTCAGGGGGCCTTTACAATGAGCAGTTCTTC. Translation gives CASSGGLYNEQFF.

For the CDR3, the DNA is TGTGCCATCAGTGAGTCCGCAGGGCTTTGGAAAGAGACCCAGTACTTC. This sequence encodes CAISESAGLWKETQYF. The chain couples TRBV10-3 to TRBJ2-5; D might be TRBD1 (5 bases). The CDR3 is 16 amino acids. Trimming cost V 0 bases and J 3 bases, with 14 bases left between them. Germline V gene lookup returns CDR1 ENHRY and CDR2 SYGVKD.

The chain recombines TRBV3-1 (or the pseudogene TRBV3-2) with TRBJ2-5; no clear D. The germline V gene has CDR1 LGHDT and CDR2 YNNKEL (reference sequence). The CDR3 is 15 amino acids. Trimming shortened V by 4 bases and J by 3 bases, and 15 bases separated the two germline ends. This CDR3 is CASSPRDWSEETQYF. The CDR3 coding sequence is TGTGCCAGCAGCCCACGAGACTGGAGCGAAGAGACCCAGTACTTC.

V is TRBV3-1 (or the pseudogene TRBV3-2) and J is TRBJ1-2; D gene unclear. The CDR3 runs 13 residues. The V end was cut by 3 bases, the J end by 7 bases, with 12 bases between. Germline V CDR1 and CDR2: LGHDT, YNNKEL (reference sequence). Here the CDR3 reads CASSHQPRGGYTF. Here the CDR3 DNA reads TGTGCCAGCAGCCACCAGCCCAGAGGTGGCTACACCTTC.

The DNA for the CDR3 is TGCGCCAGCAGCTTGGACCAGGACAGGGATAACCATGAGCAGTTCTTC. Translation: CASSLDQDRDNHEQFF. V is TRBV5-1 and J is TRBJ2-1; 8 nucleotides line up with TRBD1. Germline values: CDR1 SGHRS, CDR2 YFSETQ. Losses at the gene ends were 0 bases for V and 8 bases for J; bases not matched to a gene: 10. This CDR3 has 16 residues. The variable domain in full, with the rest retrieved from reference TRBV5-1 and TRBJ2-1, is KAGVTQTPRYLIKTRGQQVTLSCSPISGHRSVSWYQQTPGQGLQFLFEYFSETQRNKGNFPGRFSGRQFSNSRSEMNVSTLELGDSALYLCASSLDQDRDNHEQFFGPGTRLTVL.

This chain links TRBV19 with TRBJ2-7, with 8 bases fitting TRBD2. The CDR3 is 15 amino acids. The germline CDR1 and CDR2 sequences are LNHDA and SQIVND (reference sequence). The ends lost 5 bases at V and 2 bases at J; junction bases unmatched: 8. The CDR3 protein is CASSQSGTRAYEQYF. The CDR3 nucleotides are TGTGCCAGTAGTCAGTCCGGGACTAGGGCCTACGAGCAGTACTTC.

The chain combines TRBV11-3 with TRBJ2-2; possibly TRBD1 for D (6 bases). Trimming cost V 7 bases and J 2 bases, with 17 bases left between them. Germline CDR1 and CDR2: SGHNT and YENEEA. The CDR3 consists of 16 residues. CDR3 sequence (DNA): TGTGCCAGCACCTGGAGCAGGGGCCCAAACACCGGGGAGCTGTTTTTT. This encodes CASTWSRGPNTGELFF.

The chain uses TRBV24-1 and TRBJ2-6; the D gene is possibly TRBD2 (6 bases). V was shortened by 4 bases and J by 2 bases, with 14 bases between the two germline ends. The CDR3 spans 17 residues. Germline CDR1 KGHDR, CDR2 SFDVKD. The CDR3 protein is CATSENRRTTGANVLTF. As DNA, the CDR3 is TGTGCCACCAGTGAGAACAGGCGGACTACTGGGGCCAACGTCCTGACTTTC.

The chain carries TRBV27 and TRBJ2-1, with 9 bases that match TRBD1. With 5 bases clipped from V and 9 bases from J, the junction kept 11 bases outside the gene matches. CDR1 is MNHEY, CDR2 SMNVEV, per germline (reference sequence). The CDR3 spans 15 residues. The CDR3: CASSPSGQGKGEQFF. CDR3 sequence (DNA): TGTGCCAGCAGTCCATCAGGACAGGGGAAGGGTGAGCAGTTCTTC.

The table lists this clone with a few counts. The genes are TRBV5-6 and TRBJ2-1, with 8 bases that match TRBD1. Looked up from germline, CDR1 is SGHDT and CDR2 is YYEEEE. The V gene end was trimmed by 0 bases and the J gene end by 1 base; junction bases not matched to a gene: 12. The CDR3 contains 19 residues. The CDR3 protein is CASSLVAPRQGKSYNEQFF. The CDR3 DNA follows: TGTGCCAGCAGCTTGGTCGCTCCAAGACAGGGGAAATCCTACAATGAGCAGTTCTTC.